These T cell receptor beta chains were read from a single sample in a study of blood T cell repertoires in COVID-19. The method was immunoSEQ multiplex PCR; TCRdb's version includes in-frame clones alone and lacks a portion of them. Of 60,000 to 85,000 clones listed, around 78% were seen once; the top ten hold about 14%. Material for sequencing was peripheral blood. The receptors derive from a human donor in a cohort sampled during active COVID-19. The CDR3 runs from the conserved cysteine through the conserved F or W. A D gene is named only where the DNA matches it firmly. Rows may omit the clone size; those that give it use once, few, many or a size class.

D gene: TRBD2
clone size: few
V gene: TRBV5-1
J gene: TRBJ2-7
CDR3 protein: CASSRGDGSGSYEQYF
CDR3 DNA: TGCGCCAGCAGCCGGGGGGACGGGAGTGGCTCCTACGAGCAGTACTTC

D gene: -
clone size: -
V gene: TRBV6-2/TRBV6-3
J gene: TRBJ2-5
CDR3 protein: CASSPSGETQYF
CDR3 DNA: TGTGCCAGCAGTCCCTCCGGGGAGACCCAGTACTTC

D gene: -
clone size: -
V gene: TRBV2
J gene: TRBJ2-1
CDR3 protein: CASSAGGHEQFF
CDR3 DNA: TGTGCCAGCAGCGCGGGTGGGCATGAGCAGTTCTTC

D gene: TRBD2
clone size: few
V gene: TRBV11-2
J gene: TRBJ2-7
CDR3 protein: CASSSLTSATYEQYF
CDR3 DNA: TGTGCCAGCAGCTCGTTGACTAGCGCAACCTACGAGCAGTACTTC

D gene: TRBD1
clone size: -
V gene: TRBV7-2
J gene: TRBJ1-1
CDR3 protein: CASSLTGGRETEAFF
CDR3 DNA: TGTGCCAGCAGCTTAACAGGGGGAAGGGAAACTGAAGCTTTCTTT

D gene: TRBD2
clone size: -
V gene: TRBV5-5
J gene: TRBJ2-1
CDR3 protein: CASSPGTSGRTNEQFF
CDR3 DNA: TGTGCCAGCAGCCCCGGGACTAGCGGGAGGACCAATGAGCAGTTCTTC

D gene: -
clone size: once
V gene: TRBV7-2
J gene: TRBJ2-7
CDR3 protein: CASSSNYEQYF
CDR3 DNA: TGTGCCAGCAGCTCCAATTACGAGCAGTACTTC

D gene: -
clone size: -
V gene: TRBV5-6
J gene: TRBJ2-7
CDR3 protein: CASRPQQGYEQYF
CDR3 DNA: TGTGCCAGCAGACCTCAACAGGGCTACGAGCAGTACTTC

D gene: -
clone size: medium-sized
V gene: TRBV7-9
J gene: TRBJ1-1
CDR3 protein: CASSPRQENTEAFF
CDR3 DNA: TGTGCCAGCAGCCCCAGACAGGAGAACACTGAAGCTTTCTTT

D gene: -
clone size: -
V gene: TRBV30
J gene: TRBJ2-1
CDR3 protein: CAWSVSGNEQFF
CDR3 DNA: TGTGCCTGGAGTGTTTCAGGCAATGAGCAGTTCTTC

D gene: TRBD2
clone size: -
V gene: TRBV18
J gene: TRBJ2-7
CDR3 protein: CASSPPVGLAGHEQYF
CDR3 DNA: TGTGCCAGCTCACCACCGGTCGGACTAGCGGGACACGAGCAGTACTTC

D gene: TRBD1
clone size: -
V gene: TRBV7-9
J gene: TRBJ2-5
CDR3 protein: CASSPRQGEGETQYF
CDR3 DNA: TGTGCCAGCAGCCCCCGACAGGGGGAAGGGGAGACCCAGTACTTC

D gene: TRBD2
clone size: -
V gene: TRBV5-4
J gene: TRBJ2-3
CDR3 protein: CASSLGGLAGPLDTQYF
CDR3 DNA: TGTGCCAGCAGCTTGGGTGGACTAGCGGGACCATTAGATACGCAGTATTTT

D gene: TRBD1
clone size: -
V gene: TRBV2
J gene: TRBJ1-1
CDR3 protein: CASRVRSTGGTEAFF
CDR3 DNA: TGTGCCAGCAGGGTTAGATCGACAGGGGGCACTGAAGCTTTCTTT

D gene: TRBD1
clone size: -
V gene: TRBV7-2
J gene: TRBJ1-1
CDR3 protein: CARRQGPANTEAFF
CDR3 DNA: TGTGCCAGACGACAGGGCCCCGCGAACACTGAAGCTTTCTTT

D gene: -
clone size: few
V gene: TRBV6-1
J gene: TRBJ2-7
CDR3 protein: CASSDAGRDPTYEQYF
CDR3 DNA: TGTGCCAGCAGTGATGCTGGGCGGGACCCGACCTACGAGCAGTACTTC

D gene: -
clone size: -
V gene: TRBV9
J gene: TRBJ1-1
CDR3 protein: CASSVVQATEAFF
CDR3 DNA: TGTGCCAGCAGCGTAGTGCAGGCCACTGAAGCTTTCTTT

D gene: -
clone size: -
V gene: TRBV7-8
J gene: TRBJ1-5
CDR3 protein: CASSQATNQPQHF
CDR3 DNA: TGTGCCAGCAGTCAAGCTACCAATCAGCCCCAGCATTTT

D gene: -
clone size: few
V gene: TRBV5-1
J gene: TRBJ2-3
CDR3 protein: CASSSRIQGRIADTQYF
CDR3 DNA: TGCGCCAGCAGCTCTCGTATCCAGGGAAGGATTGCAGATACGCAGTATTTT

D gene: -
clone size: -
V gene: TRBV6-2/TRBV6-3
J gene: TRBJ2-6
CDR3 protein: CASSYSGRSGANVLTF
CDR3 DNA: TGTGCCAGCAGTTACTCCGGGAGATCTGGGGCCAACGTCCTGACTTTC

D gene: TRBD2
clone size: -
V gene: TRBV27
J gene: TRBJ2-7
CDR3 protein: CASRPPRAGSEQYF
CDR3 DNA: TGTGCCAGCAGACCCCCTCGAGCGGGAAGCGAGCAGTACTTC

D gene: -
clone size: -
V gene: TRBV7-8
J gene: TRBJ1-2
CDR3 protein: CASSLDRVTDGYTF
CDR3 DNA: TGTGCCAGCAGCTTAGACAGGGTAACTGATGGCTACACCTTC

D gene: TRBD2
clone size: -
V gene: TRBV10-3
J gene: TRBJ2-1
CDR3 protein: CAISYSGTSGIYNEQFF
CDR3 DNA: TGTGCCATCAGCTACTCCGGGACTAGCGGGATCTACAATGAGCAGTTCTTC

D gene: -
clone size: -
V gene: TRBV18
J gene: TRBJ2-7
CDR3 protein: CASSPSADEQYF
CDR3 DNA: TGTGCCAGCTCACCATCCGCGGACGAGCAGTACTTC

D gene: -
clone size: once
V gene: TRBV27
J gene: TRBJ1-1
CDR3 protein: CASSFGGYTEAFF
CDR3 DNA: TGTGCCAGCAGTTTTGGAGGGTACACTGAAGCTTTCTTT

D gene: -
clone size: once
V gene: TRBV5-8
J gene: TRBJ2-3
CDR3 protein: CASSIGNGVDTQYF
CDR3 DNA: TGTGCCAGCAGCATAGGCAACGGGGTAGATACGCAGTATTTT

D gene: -
clone size: once
V gene: TRBV2
J gene: TRBJ2-1
CDR3 protein: CASWAYNEQFF
CDR3 DNA: TGTGCCAGCTGGGCTTACAATGAGCAGTTCTTC

D gene: TRBD2
clone size: -
V gene: TRBV6-5
J gene: TRBJ2-1
CDR3 protein: CASSYVSSGRANEQFF
CDR3 DNA: TGTGCCAGCAGTTACGTATCTAGCGGGAGGGCAAATGAGCAGTTCTTC

D gene: -
clone size: -
V gene: TRBV3-1/TRBV3-2
J gene: TRBJ1-3
CDR3 protein: CASSPVGNTIYF
CDR3 DNA: TGTGCCAGCAGCCCTGTGGGAAACACCATATATTTT

D gene: -
clone size: -
V gene: TRBV29-1
J gene: TRBJ2-7
CDR3 protein: CSAARGSFGTVSYEQYF
CDR3 DNA: TGCAGCGCCGCACGGGGGTCTTTCGGGACAGTTTCCTACGAGCAGTACTTC

D gene: TRBD2
clone size: -
V gene: TRBV27
J gene: TRBJ2-3
CDR3 protein: CASSFGGRLTDTQYF
CDR3 DNA: TGTGCCAGCAGTTTCGGCGGGAGGTTAACAGATACGCAGTATTTT

D gene: -
clone size: -
V gene: TRBV2
J gene: TRBJ1-6
CDR3 protein: CASRGGFVSSPLHF
CDR3 DNA: TGTGCCAGCAGGGGGGGTTTCGTTTCCTCACCCCTCCACTTT

D gene: TRBD1
clone size: -
V gene: TRBV4-1
J gene: TRBJ1-2
CDR3 protein: CASSQGSQGAYGYTF
CDR3 DNA: TGCGCCAGCAGCCAGGGGTCCCAGGGGGCGTATGGCTACACCTTC

D gene: TRBD1
clone size: -
V gene: TRBV30
J gene: TRBJ2-7
CDR3 protein: CAWVEGAGGSYEQYF
CDR3 DNA: TGTGCCTGGGTAGAAGGTGCAGGGGGCTCCTACGAGCAGTACTTC

D gene: -
clone size: -
V gene: TRBV7-9
J gene: TRBJ2-2
CDR3 protein: CASSGGKAGELFF
CDR3 DNA: TGTGCCAGCAGTGGAGGGAAGGCCGGGGAGCTGTTTTTT

D gene: -
clone size: -
V gene: TRBV11-2
J gene: TRBJ2-7
CDR3 protein: CASSLELRQTYEQYF
CDR3 DNA: TGTGCCAGCAGCTTAGAACTTAGACAGACCTACGAGCAGTACTTC

D gene: TRBD1
clone size: -
V gene: TRBV27
J gene: TRBJ1-2
CDR3 protein: CASSLSRTGREGYTF
CDR3 DNA: TGTGCCAGCAGTCTCTCACGGACAGGGAGAGAGGGCTACACCTTC

D gene: TRBD1
clone size: -
V gene: TRBV2
J gene: TRBJ2-7
CDR3 protein: CASSTPGGEQYF
CDR3 DNA: TGTGCCAGCAGCACCCCAGGGGGCGAGCAGTACTTC

D gene: -
clone size: -
V gene: TRBV3-1/TRBV3-2
J gene: TRBJ1-1
CDR3 protein: CASSQVGTQGFNTEAFF
CDR3 DNA: TGTGCCAGCAGCCAAGTCGGAACCCAGGGATTTAACACTGAAGCTTTCTTT

D gene: -
clone size: -
V gene: TRBV7-8
J gene: TRBJ2-7
CDR3 protein: CASSRERYEQYF
CDR3 DNA: TGTGCCAGCAGTCGAGAGAGGTACGAGCAGTACTTC

D gene: -
clone size: -
V gene: TRBV6-5
J gene: TRBJ1-6
CDR3 protein: CASVQSSSYNSPLHF
CDR3 DNA: TGTGCCAGCGTACAGAGCAGCTCCTATAATTCACCCCTCCACTTT

D gene: TRBD1
clone size: -
V gene: TRBV20-1
J gene: TRBJ1-1
CDR3 protein: CSASLGTGGTEAFF
CDR3 DNA: TGCAGTGCTAGTTTAGGGACAGGGGGAACTGAAGCTTTCTTT

D gene: -
clone size: once
V gene: TRBV3-1/TRBV3-2
J gene: TRBJ2-7
CDR3 protein: CASSQRGTRFEQYF
CDR3 DNA: TGTGCCAGCAGCCAACGCGGGACGAGGTTCGAGCAGTACTTC

D gene: -
clone size: many
V gene: TRBV6-5
J gene: TRBJ1-2
CDR3 protein: CASSYSAANYGYTF
CDR3 DNA: TGTGCCAGCAGTTACTCGGCGGCGAACTATGGCTACACCTTC

D gene: TRBD1
clone size: once
V gene: TRBV28
J gene: TRBJ1-5
CDR3 protein: CASSLPQRQGSQPQHF
CDR3 DNA: TGTGCCAGCAGTCTTCCCCAACGACAGGGTAGTCAGCCCCAGCATTTT

D gene: TRBD1
clone size: -
V gene: TRBV4-2
J gene: TRBJ1-1
CDR3 protein: CASSRATGLGTEAFF
CDR3 DNA: TGTGCCAGCAGCCGAGCGACAGGGCTGGGCACTGAAGCTTTCTTT

D gene: TRBD1
clone size: -
V gene: TRBV18
J gene: TRBJ1-3
CDR3 protein: CASSPTPRDRGYSSGNTIYF
CDR3 DNA: TGTGCCAGCTCCCCCACGCCCCGGGACAGGGGATATTCATCTGGAAACACCATATATTTT

D gene: TRBD1
clone size: -
V gene: TRBV7-9
J gene: TRBJ1-1
CDR3 protein: CASAATGGASTEAFF
CDR3 DNA: TGTGCCAGCGCAGCGACAGGGGGCGCGTCGACTGAAGCTTTCTTT

D gene: -
clone size: once
V gene: TRBV7-2
J gene: TRBJ1-5
CDR3 protein: CASSLADRHFSNQPQHF
CDR3 DNA: TGTGCCAGCAGCTTAGCCGACAGGCACTTTAGCAATCAGCCCCAGCATTTT

D gene: TRBD2
clone size: -
V gene: TRBV3-1/TRBV3-2
J gene: TRBJ2-1
CDR3 protein: CASSQARLARISYNEQFF
CDR3 DNA: TGTGCCAGCAGCCAAGCGCGACTAGCGAGAATCTCCTACAATGAGCAGTTCTTC

D gene: -
clone size: -
V gene: TRBV5-1
J gene: TRBJ2-7
CDR3 protein: CASSLKTPHQGYEQYF
CDR3 DNA: TGCGCCAGCAGCCTAAAAACGCCCCATCAGGGCTACGAGCAGTACTTC

D gene: -
clone size: -
V gene: TRBV18
J gene: TRBJ2-1
CDR3 protein: CASSPRGDNEQFF
CDR3 DNA: TGTGCCAGCTCACCACGGGGGGACAATGAGCAGTTCTTC

D gene: TRBD1
clone size: -
V gene: TRBV18
J gene: TRBJ2-7
CDR3 protein: CASSPRGQGSYEQYF
CDR3 DNA: TGTGCCAGCTCACCGAGGGGACAGGGCTCCTACGAGCAGTACTTC

D gene: -
clone size: -
V gene: TRBV6-4
J gene: TRBJ2-3
CDR3 protein: CASSEAPSTDTQYF
CDR3 DNA: TGTGCCAGCAGTGAGGCTCCTAGCACAGATACGCAGTATTTT